This T cell receptor beta chain was sequenced in a study of cytomegalovirus exposure and HLA in healthy donors (dated by TCRdb to about 2017). Turning to the overall study: In an earlier analysis of approximately 640 of the donors, 276 Gb of sequence data and 117 million unique TCR beta sequences from approximately 180 million T cells were reported. Donor age, sex, ethnicity and CMV serostatus were compiled together with the repertoire data. Among about 410 genotyped donors of the cohort, an average of around 220,000 unique TCR beta nucleotide sequences was sequenced per donor, of which about 18% were non-productive. Genome-wide SNP genotypes for about three fifths of the roughly 670 donors were used in a later genetic analysis, which treated that subset as a discovery cohort. The number of typed donors differed by locus: roughly 629-640 for A, B, C, DRB1 and DQB1; 522 for DQA1; some 590 for DPA1; and 400 to 480 for DPB1. HLA typing included class I and class II loci at four-digit resolution. An earlier analysis of 587 of the donors used high-throughput TCR beta sequencing to judge whether each TCR beta V gene segment behaved as functional or pseudogenic. Roughly 300 gigabases of sequencing data and about 92 million unique TCR sequences made up an early release that covered over 550 HLA-typed donors. A separate validation cohort of 100 to 150 different subjects was used in addition to the roughly 670-subject first cohort. Several DR-DQ haplotypes were handled as single units for association and clustering because linkage in the cohort was strong. A later analysis re-examined previously published TCR beta repertoires from around 670 donors and added high-resolution HLA genotyping to investigate patterns of TCR occurrence. The study aimed to test whether signatures of past pathogen exposure could be identified by cataloging public T cell receptors. Among the roughly 380 genotyped donors, around 81% belonged to the genetic ancestry cluster associated with self-reported Caucasian donors. Every discovery cohort repertoire had been produced on one sequencing platform. The later analysis used no new phenotypic data to find candidate immune exposures, relying instead on TCR beta sequences and their occurrence across donors. High-throughput TCR immunosequencing, statistical association of individual TCRs with disease status, and machine learning were combined to predict cytomegalovirus infection status. Using immunosequencing, the study profiled T cell repertoires from about 620 subjects and related those repertoires to cytomegalovirus serostatus. The investigation overall reported the following: In a later analysis, the rate of TCR association differed among HLA loci, with DRB1 alleles having the most associated TCRs and HLA-C alleles having the fewest. CMV serostatus was the only immune exposure information available for the cohort. In a later genetic analysis, a missense DCLRE1C variant was associated with V-gene and J-gene trimming of TCR beta chains, and the association was replicated in an independent cohort. In this cohort, only TCR beta chains were sequenced, and detectable features were limited by the absence of alpha or paired-chain data. In a later analysis, some 17,000 TCR beta sequences were associated with specific HLA alleles at a false discovery rate of 0.05. The authors suggested that the approach could potentially be generalized to other disease states and immunological phenotypes. A further reported finding was that TCR beta sequences accurately predicted the HLA-A and HLA-B alleles for most subjects in the first cohort. Compared with equally common non-associated chains, HLA-associated TCR beta chains in a later analysis were more clonally expanded and had lower generation probabilities. Sequencing depth was assumed to be roughly uniform across donors in the presence/absence analyses, though that assumption may not hold. A later genetic analysis reported fewer N-insertions in productive TCRs among donors in an Asian-associated ancestry cluster than the roughly 650-donor mean. Correlated functional status among segregating V segments might reflect linkage disequilibrium, but an unknown experimental factor could not be ruled out. The earlier analysis of some 560 of the donors excluded 15 to 20 rarely observed V segments, including chromosome 9 orphons, because counts were too low. In vitro tests confirmed that a few of the cytomegalovirus-associated TCR beta chains recognize cytomegalovirus antigens. Across donors, most TCR sequences were observed very rarely, whereas some public TCRs were present in many individuals. When HLA alleles, especially DR and DQ, strongly co-occurred, attributing TCR associations to individual alleles was difficult. A cluster of highly shared sequence variants was judged likely to represent a technical artifact of the sequencing pipeline. Because HLA typing was missing for some donors at each locus, association tests included only the typed subset. In a later analysis, several top co-occurrence clusters were reported to appear linked to parvovirus B19, influenza, CMV and Epstein-Barr virus. A total of 164 TCR beta chains were listed by the study as associated with cytomegalovirus. Broadly in line with IMGT annotations, most TCR beta V segments showed up in productive rearrangements about 87% or about 30% of the time in an earlier analysis of some 590 of the donors. According to a later analysis, most CMV-associated TCR beta chains appeared to be HLA-restricted, and the HLA associations seemed to be driven largely by CMV exposure. Cytomegalovirus status was reported to be diagnosed by the classifier with high specificity and sensitivity in both the original and validation cohorts.

A note on this clone: Its antigen is unknown. Base qualities are not provided; no much larger clone lies one nucleotide away.

The cohort was made up of under 800 healthy bone marrow donors. Cohort members were all nominally healthy when sampled, although unrecorded immune exposures were likely present. The donor was CMV seronegative and belonged to the group of 320 or so seronegative cohort members. A peripheral blood sample was provided by each donor, and peripheral blood mononuclear cells were used for TCR beta sequencing. Genomic DNA extraction from the blood cell samples was performed with the Qiagen DNeasy Blood Extraction Kit. The library was produced with the immunoSEQ multiplex PCR assay. A mixture of 60 forward primers for TCR Vbeta segments and 13 reverse primers for TCR Jbeta segments was used in the multiplex PCR. A multiplex PCR assay on genomic DNA amplified the CDR3 region of rearranged TCR beta genes. On the Illumina HiSeq System, the amplified TCR beta libraries were sequenced as 87-base-pair reads. In the authors' own workflow: A later analysis counted tens of millions of unique TCR beta chains across the 640 or so repertoires, and some 11 million of these chains were shared by at least two donors. Raw reads were error-corrected and collapsed into unique sequences with a nearest-neighbor algorithm that merged closely related sequences to remove PCR and sequencing errors. V, D and J gene segments were assigned by aligning CDR3 sequences to IMGT reference sequences. For a sequence to be retained, a match of at least six nucleotides to both a V gene segment and a J gene segment was required. A rearrangement was called productive if the CDR3 had no stop codons and remained in frame with V and J, and every other rearrangement was called non-productive. Following IMGT convention, CDR3 was defined as the stretch from the second conserved V-encoded cysteine up to the conserved J-encoded phenylalanine. In an earlier analysis of more than 550 of the donors, sequences lacking an unambiguous match to a single V gene segment were excluded. In an earlier analysis of around 590 of the donors, a V segment was called functional when productive rearrangements were above 56.7%, and segregating when the standard deviation between donors exceeded 5%. A statistical classification framework was built for diagnosing cytomegalovirus status from the catalog of TCR beta chain sequences. In a later analysis, TCR nucleotide sequences were compared against IMGT/GENE-DB human TR gene sequences so that V and J genes could be assigned. In a later analysis, CDR3 sequences and most-parsimonious VDJ recombination scenarios were assigned using the TCRdist pipeline. In a later analysis, every TCR beta chain was defined by the combination of its CDR3 amino acid sequence and its V-gene family, and reads without a unique V-gene family were dropped. As a way to deal with suspected cross-contamination and a sequencing artifact, a later analysis dropped under 600 nucleotide sequences that were highly shared and had low generation probability. In a later analysis, a clonal expansion index for each public chain was calculated from normalized within-repertoire ranks of inferred template counts. A later analysis computed generation probabilities with a VDJ recombination model fitted to out-of-frame rearrangements, and checked the results against IGoR. In a later analysis, hypergeometric tests were used to score TCR-TCR, TCR-HLA and TCR-CMV co-occurrence, with a repertoire-size bias correction applied to TCR pairs. In a later analysis, false discovery rates were estimated by permuting HLA or CMV assignments 20 times. In a later analysis, co-occurring TCRs were grouped with DBSCAN, and TCRdist sequence similarity was added when clustering was performed within HLA-allele-positive subsets. Repertoires with fewer than 30,000 or more than 120,000 public chains were left out of co-occurrence clustering, as were five repertoires with anomalous nucleotide sharing. This immuneACCESS table, as held by TCRdb, lists in-frame sequences with V and J called but not all clones. Of the missing ones, under half trace to an unresolved V gene in checked studies; the others have no known cause. The DNA gave D and trimming, while V, J and clone size come from that table. This sample gives around 190,000 clones in total; about 81% of them show up just once. The ten largest account for around 2% of the sample.

This receptor was obtained from a man between 18 and 29 years old in good health and CMV-seronegative. Sequenced: PBMCs.

CDR3 reads: CAISESDTAGEQYF. Read as DNA, the sequence is TGTGCCATCAGTGAGTCGGACACCGCGGGAGAGCAGTACTTC. Rearrangement joined TRBV10-3 to TRBJ2-7; TRBD2 is a weak D gene call, 6 bases matching. There are 14 amino acids in the CDR3, from cysteine to phenylalanine inclusive. The kept DNA is CDR3 alone, 42 bases in frame from the first base. Deletion took 0 bases off V and 7 bases off J, with a span of 13 bases between the germline ends. Reading the germline V gene gives CDR1 ENHRY and CDR2 SYGVKD.